This entry lists 28 T cell receptor beta chains sequenced from one sample in a study of blood T cell repertoires in COVID-19. The table came from immunoSEQ multiplex PCR; TCRdb's copy has only in-frame clones and leaves some out. The profile shows under 400,000 clones, about nine tenths of them singletons. The sample was PBMCs or T cells enriched from blood (not recorded which). Receptor source: a woman in her 30s who had been exposed to COVID-19.

The chain has TRBV4-1 and TRBJ2-2; D perhaps matches TRBD2 (5 bases). V was shortened by 2 bases and J by 6 bases, with 13 bases between the two germline ends. In germline, CDR1 is MGHRA, CDR2 YSYEKL. The CDR3 is 15 residues long. This CDR3 is CASSQIGIHAGELFF. In nucleotides, the CDR3 is TGCGCCAGCAGCCAAATCGGGATCCACGCCGGGGAGCTGTTTTTT.

The V gene is TRBV19, the J gene TRBJ1-3; 10 positions match TRBD1. The CDR3 is 16 residues long. Germline V gene lookup returns CDR1 LNHDA and CDR2 SQIVND (reference sequence). The J segment lost 2 bases and the V segment lost 4 bases, leaving 5 bases of the junction unmatched. CDR3 in amino acids: CASSTYGTGAGNTIYF. CDR3 coding DNA: TGTGCCAGTAGTACGTACGGGACAGGGGCTGGAAACACCATATATTTT.

This chain connects TRBV6-5 to TRBJ1-1; a possible D gene is TRBD1 (6 bases). Germline CDR1 is MNHEY and CDR2 is SVGAGI. Trimming took off 11 bases at V and 3 bases at J, with 16 bases between the two ends. The CDR3 contains 13 residues. The chain's CDR3 is CASEGVTDTEAFF. The CDR3 DNA reads as TGTGCCTCCGAGGGGGTAACGGACACTGAAGCTTTCTTT.

This chain links TRBV29-1 with TRBJ1-2; the D is unclear. The CDR3 extends over 13 amino acids. Germline V gives CDR1 SQVTM, CDR2 ANQGSEA. The germline V and J ends were trimmed by 1 base and 4 bases, with 10 bases remaining between them. The CDR3 loop reads CSVEARAPYGYTF. The CDR3 nucleotides read TGCAGCGTTGAAGCGCGGGCCCCCTATGGCTACACCTTC. Full variable domain (remainder filled in from reference TRBV29-1 and TRBJ1-2): SAVISQKPSRDICQRGTSLTIQCQVDSQVTMMFWYRQQPGQSLTLIATANQGSEATYESGFVIDKFPISRPNLTFSTLTVSNMSPEDSSIYLCSVEARAPYGYTFGSGTRLTVV.

The genes are TRBV4-2 and TRBJ1-2; a possible D gene is TRBD1 (5 bases). The CDR3 consists of 15 residues. CDR1 and CDR2 (germline): LGHNA, YNFKEQ. Deletions cut 0 bases from V and 4 bases from J, with 12 bases between. The CDR3 DNA is TGTGCCAGCAGCCAAGATAAGGCGGGGCGCTATGGCTACACCTTC. Its translation: CASSQDKAGRYGYTF.

The genes are TRBV9 and TRBJ1-1; maybe TRBD1 (6 bases). The CDR3 contains 15 residues. Germline V gene lookup returns CDR1 SGDLS and CDR2 YYNGEE. V shed 0 bases and J shed 5 bases, with 14 bases lying between them. CDR3 region: CASSVGVGRGTEAFF. DNA of the CDR3: TGTGCCAGCAGCGTAGGCGTTGGCAGGGGAACTGAAGCTTTCTTT.

The chain recombines TRBV3-1 (or the pseudogene TRBV3-2) with TRBJ1-2; 9 bases map to TRBD1. V was pared by 3 bases and J by 6 bases, with 5 bases of the junction left unmatched. CDR3 length: 14 amino acids. Germline V gene lookup returns CDR1 LGHDT and CDR2 YNNKEL (reference sequence). The CDR3 DNA reads TGTGCCAGCAGCCAGGCCGGGACAGGGAATGGCTACACCTTC. It encodes CASSQAGTGNGYTF.

The V call is TRBV19, the J call TRBJ2-5; 8 bases map to TRBD1. The trim removed 6 bases at V and 5 bases at J, leaving 2 bases unmatched. The CDR3 has 12 amino acids. The germline V gene encodes CDR1 LNHDA and CDR2 SQIVND (reference sequence). The CDR3 DNA follows: TGTGCCAGTAGCGACAGGGGTGAGACCCAGTACTTC. It encodes CASSDRGETQYF.

CDR3 in amino acids: CASSPGLAVDTQYF. In DNA form, the CDR3 reads TGTGCCAGCAGTCCGGGACTAGCAGTAGATACGCAGTATTTT. The chain joins TRBV11-2 to TRBJ2-3, with TRBD2 matching over 9 bases. The germline gives CDR1 SGHAT, CDR2 FQNNGV. This CDR3 contains 14 residues. V shed 6 bases and J 5 bases; nucleotides not matched to a gene: 6.

This clone was seen once. This chain links TRBV11-2 with TRBJ1-4, with TRBD1 as a possible D gene (5 bases). Trimming shortened V by 0 bases and J by 3 bases, and 17 bases separated the two germline ends. Germline CDR1 reads SGHAT; CDR2 reads FQNNGV. The length of the CDR3 is 18 residues. CDR3 loop: CASSLDTMRPGANEKLFF. The CDR3 nucleotides read TGTGCCAGCAGCTTAGATACTATGAGGCCGGGGGCTAATGAAAAACTGTTTTTT.

The CDR3 DNA is TGTGCCAGCAGCAAAGAGGGAATGACAGGGGAAAGCTCCTACGAGCAGTACTTC. This encodes CASSKEGMTGESSYEQYF. The chain couples TRBV21-1 to TRBJ2-7; TRBD1 is taken as the D call from the table, unchecked against the DNA. TRBV21-1 is an annotated pseudogene. CDR3 length equals 18 residues.

The CDR3: CASSRVGQGRTGELFF. The CDR3 DNA is TGTGCCAGTAGCAGAGTAGGACAGGGCAGGACCGGGGAGCTGTTTTTT. The genes are TRBV19 and TRBJ2-2, with 8 bases matching TRBD1. Germline-derived CDR1 and CDR2 are LNHDA and SQIVND (reference sequence). The CDR3 has 16 amino acids. Unmatched junction bases numbered 11, after V lost 6 bases and J lost 5 bases.

This clone was seen only a few times. The chain employs TRBV5-4 and TRBJ1-1; D perhaps matches TRBD1 (6 bases). The CDR3 loop spans 16 amino acids. Germline loops: CDR1 SGHNT, CDR2 YYREEE (reference sequence). V lost 3 bases to trimming and J lost 1 base, with 16 bases between them. The CDR3 sequence: CASSSPKQGRNTEAFF. In DNA form, the CDR3 reads TGTGCCAGCAGCTCACCTAAACAGGGCCGGAACACTGAAGCTTTCTTT.

The chain links TRBV3-1 (or the pseudogene TRBV3-2) to TRBJ2-2; 10 nucleotides agree with TRBD1. V lost 3 bases and J lost 4; bases outside the gene matches: 5. The germline CDR1 and CDR2 sequences are LGHDT and YNNKEL (reference sequence). CDR3 size: 16 residues. The CDR3 DNA reads as TGTGCCAGCAGCCAGGCGGGACAGGGGCCCACCGGGGAGCTGTTTTTT. Encoded protein: CASSQAGQGPTGELFF.

The chain uses TRBV7-9 and TRBJ2-1; 16 bases match TRBD2. Germline V gives CDR1 SEHNR, CDR2 FQNEAQ (reference sequence). J lost 5 bases, V lost 5 bases, and 12 bases had no gene match. The CDR3 spans 19 residues. CDR3 DNA sequence: TGTGCCAGCAGCGGATACAACCCGGGACTAGCGGGAGGGAACAATGAGCAGTTCTTC. Residues: CASSGYNPGLAGGNNEQFF.

The V call is TRBV6-5, the J call TRBJ2-5, with 9 bases that match TRBD2. Germline V gene sequence: CDR1 MNHEY, CDR2 SVGAGI. With V trimmed by 5 bases and J by 5 bases, 6 bases remained unmatched. This CDR3 spans 14 amino acids. CDR3 sequence: CASSLAGIGETQYF. CDR3 DNA: TGTGCCAGCAGTCTAGCGGGAATCGGGGAGACCCAGTACTTC.

The CDR3 bases are TGTGCCAGCAGTGCACTCCGGGGGGGCTATAGCAATCAGCCCCAGCATTTT. The encoded protein is CASSALRGGYSNQPQHF. V is TRBV27 and J is TRBJ1-5; perhaps TRBD1 as D (6 bases). The CDR3 extends over 17 amino acids. CDR1 MNHEY and CDR2 SMNVEV come from the germline V gene (reference sequence). V lost 5 bases and J 0 bases, leaving 17 bases between the germline ends.

CDR3 residues: CASGGFEKLFF. The CDR3 nucleotides are TGTGCCAGCGGAGGATTCGAAAAACTGTTTTTT. The genes are TRBV28 and TRBJ1-4; D is uncertain. Germline-derived CDR1 and CDR2 are MDHEN and SYDVKM. CDR3 size: 11 residues. The V end lost 8 bases, the J end lost 8 bases, and 9 bases lay between the germline ends.

The rearrangement links TRBV11-2 to TRBJ2-7; TRBD1 agrees at 11 bases. The V and J ends lost 5 bases and 2 bases, in that order; junction bases with no gene match: 17. The CDR3 runs to 19 residues. Germline CDR1 reads SGHAT; CDR2 reads FQNNGV. The CDR3 reads CASSPFRDRGSRDTYEQYF. The CDR3 region has the DNA TGTGCCAGCAGCCCATTCCGGGACAGGGGGAGTAGGGATACCTACGAGCAGTACTTC.

The rearrangement joins TRBV29-1 to TRBJ2-7, with 7 bases identical to TRBD1. The V segment lost 5 bases and the J segment 0 bases; nucleotides outside the gene matches: 4. Germline CDR1 SQVTM, CDR2 ANQGSEA. This CDR3 is 13 amino acids long. This CDR3 reads CSVPDRDSYEQYF. The CDR3 region has the DNA TGCAGCGTTCCCGACAGGGACTCCTACGAGCAGTACTTC.

This clone was picked up a small number of times. The gene calls are TRBV18 and TRBJ2-7; 11 nucleotides line up with TRBD2. CDR1 is KGHSH and CDR2 is LQKENI in the germline V gene. The length of the CDR3 is 16 residues. V was pared by 5 bases and J by 5 bases, with 11 bases of the junction left unmatched. The CDR3 bases are TGTGCCAGCTCATCGGTGTTAGCGGGAGGGAGCAACGAGCAGTACTTC. Amino acid sequence: CASSSVLAGGSNEQYF. The full variable domain, completed using reference TRBV18 and TRBJ2-7, is NAGVMQNPRHLVRRRGQEARLRCSPMKGHSHVYWYRQLPEEGLKFMVYLQKENIIDESGMPKERFSAEFPKEGPSILRIQQVVRGDSAAYFCASSSVLAGGSNEQYFGPGTRLTVT.

This clone was found once. CDR3 bases: TGTGCCAGCAGTCTGGGGACTAGCGGGAGCATGAATGAGCAGTTCTTC. Protein sequence: CASSLGTSGSMNEQFF. V and J are TRBV28 and TRBJ2-1; 14 bases are shared with TRBD2. The J segment lost 7 bases and the V segment lost 5 bases, leaving 7 bases of the junction unmatched. This CDR3 spans 16 amino acids. Germline V gene data show CDR1 as MDHEN and CDR2 as SYDVKM.

The V and J genes are TRBV27 and TRBJ2-7; 9 bases agree with TRBD2. V lost 5 bases to trimming and J lost 4 bases; unmatched junction nucleotides: 6. Germline CDR1 and CDR2: MNHEY and SMNVEV (reference sequence). The CDR3 is made up of 14 amino acids. The CDR3 bases are TGTGCCAGCAGTGCAAGCGGGAGGCGGTACGAGCAGTACTTC. Its translation is CASSASGRRYEQYF.

The CDR3 DNA sequence: TGCGCCAGCAGCTTGGGACAGACGGGAGACGGGGAAAACATTCAGTACTTC. It yields the protein CASSLGQTGDGENIQYF. The V and J genes are TRBV5-1 and TRBJ2-4; perhaps TRBD2 as D (6 bases). The CDR3 sequence is 17 residues long. V was pared by 0 bases and J by 5 bases, with 18 bases between. Per germline, CDR1 SGHRS and CDR2 YFSETQ. The variable domain in full, with the rest retrieved from reference TRBV5-1 and TRBJ2-4, is KAGVTQTPRYLIKTRGQQVTLSCSPISGHRSVSWYQQTPGQGLQFLFEYFSETQRNKGNFPGRFSGRQFSNSRSEMNVSTLELGDSALYLCASSLGQTGDGENIQYFGAGTRLSVL.

V usage is TRBV5-6 and J usage is TRBJ2-7; no firm D call. This CDR3 comprises 16 residues. CDR1 SGHDT and CDR2 YYEEEE come from the germline V gene. V was cut by 4 bases and J by 0 bases, with 17 bases left in between. This CDR3 reads CASSPKNKRSSYEQYF. The CDR3 nucleotides are TGTGCCAGCAGCCCTAAAAACAAACGGAGCTCCTACGAGCAGTACTTC.

This sequence joins TRBV6-5 and TRBJ2-1, with D perhaps TRBD1 (6 bases). Germline V gene data show CDR1 as MNHEY and CDR2 as SVGAGI. The CDR3 has 15 residues. V lost 6 bases and J lost 4, with 16 bases in between. The CDR3, as DNA: TGTGCCAGCAGCATTAGGACAGATACTTACAATGAGCAGTTCTTC. Its translation is CASSIRTDTYNEQFF.

The genes are TRBV9 and TRBJ2-5; D may be TRBD1 (5 bases). The CDR3 consists of 12 residues. The V end lost 4 bases, the J end lost 3 bases, and 7 bases lay between the germline ends. Germline V CDR1 and CDR2: SGDLS, YYNGEE. CDR3 sequence reads: CASSQTEETQYF. For the CDR3, the DNA is TGTGCCAGCAGCCAGACAGAAGAGACCCAGTACTTC.

This rearrangement joins TRBV12-3 or TRBV12-4 to TRBJ2-2, with D hard to call. This CDR3 has 12 amino acids. The germline V and J ends were trimmed by 10 bases and 4 bases, with 10 bases remaining between them. The CDR3 DNA is TGTGCCACCGCCCGGGTCACCGGGGAGCTGTTTTTT. As protein: CATARVTGELFF.